This TCR beta chain originates from a study of shared clonotypes between healthy human individuals (dated by TCRdb to about 2020). As for the study more broadly: Three men and a couple of women, aged 18 to 49 years, made up the cohort. To estimate repertoire size and how much clonotypes are shared between individuals, the study performed deep sequencing of blood TCR repertoires from 4 to 6 healthy adults. Leukapheresis yielded between about 0.85 and 10 billion PBMCs per donor. To increase sequencing depth and limit assay-specific biases, TCR repertoire library preparation and sequencing were carried out by different laboratories using diverse techniques. For each donor, three plates each were used for CD4 naive and CD4 memory, two plates were used for CD8 naive, and one plate was used for CD8 memory.

Donors were healthy HIV-negative adults with no recently reported acute infections or vaccinations. Only Caucasian adults living in Nashville, Tennessee, USA were represented among the donors. CD4+ T cells were enriched by magnetic negative selection, after which naive cells were positively selected on CD45RA and the negative fraction was taken as the memory subset. Blood was obtained by leukapheresis, after which PBMCs were separated by Ficoll-Histopaque density gradient centrifugation and cryopreserved in liquid nitrogen vapor phase. Purity and quantity of every magnetically sorted T cell population were checked by analytical flow cytometry. From each sorted fraction, genomic DNA was isolated and quantified by UV absorbance on a Nanodrop 2000c. Here is what the overall study found, with its caveats: Pairwise subsampling led to the expectation that sequencing depth would affect the degree of clonotype sharing among donors. Across a few donors, about 5% of naive CD4, approximately 3.6% of naive CD8, roughly 2.2% of memory CD4, and approximately 0.42% of memory CD8 clonotypes were shared. Sampling was limited to blood, and TCR repertoires in tissue likely differ from TCR repertoires in blood. Estimated clonotype richness was generally larger for naive than for memory subsets. Rarefaction of sorted-subset datasets indicated incomplete sequencing despite the large sequencing depth. Higher generation probabilities were observed for clonotypes shared by all four sorted-subset donors than for non-shared clonotypes. Because the study included only a small number of donors, the genetic and exposure-history diversity represented was limited.

Using the deep immunoSEQ assay, multiplex PCR amplified TCR CDR3 regions from genomic DNA. Extracted genomic DNA from each cell subset was distributed evenly across all wells of several immunoSEQ 96-well plates, and each plate was treated as a replicate. For sorted subsets, 200 to 250 ng genomic DNA, equal to about 30,000 T cell genomes, was loaded into each replicate PCR. Purified libraries were measured with a Qubit 3.0 fluorometer, size-checked on a Bioanalyzer 2100, and measured again with the KAPA Library Quantification kit. Every immunoSEQ 96-well plate was sequenced on a dedicated single-read 150-cycle Illumina NextSeq 550 flow cell. In the paper's pipeline: Because the immunoSEQ output included only junctional sequences and no quality scores, the filtering could not be the same as the filtering used for full-length reads. Sequences were annotated with PyIR, a Python wrapper for IgBLAST v1.9, using IMGT germline references to assign V/J genes and CDR3. Reads were filtered out if the reads had weak V/J assignments (E-value above 1e-6), no CDR3, stop codons, out-of-frame junctions, or ambiguous translated residues. V3J clonotypes were defined as sequences sharing the same inferred V gene, J gene, and CDR3 amino acid sequence. To compute the percentage overlap between repertoires, the number of shared unique clonotypes was divided by the size of the smaller repertoire. Richness of each repertoire was evaluated using RTK rarefaction, the Chao1 estimator, and Recon v2.1 estimates of unobserved clonotypes. OLGA was used to compute generation probabilities for all TCRbeta clonotypes that the gDNA method yielded from a few donors. Here the immuneACCESS table is served through TCRdb, limited to in-frame sequences with V and J called. Missing clones are a known gap in these copies; in checked studies unresolved V genes cover under half, and the rest lacks a known reason. The DNA gave D and trimming, while V, J and clone size come from that table. The sample table lists hundreds of thousands of clones, about 96% of them with a count of one. The top ten hold approximately 0.06% of the sample.

Including cysteine and phenylalanine, the CDR3 has 15 amino acids. Of all the DNA, just the CDR3 is kept, 45 bases in frame from base 1. V loses 6 bases of germline sequence and J loses 2 bases, and the interval between the two ends is 17 bases. CDR1 and CDR2 are read off the germline V gene as SGHDT and YYEEEE. In regard to this clone: The antigen it binds to is not known. Base qualities were left out, and no much larger clone turns up one base away.

The specimen was naive CD4+ T cells sorted from blood. Interpreted using the paper, the cell subset or site label stands for: CD45RA+ positively selected. The chain employs TRBV5-6 and TRBJ1-2; the D gene cannot be named for sure. This sequence originates from a woman under 40 in good health. The sequenced DNA is TGTGCCAGCACCTTAGCTCTCGGGTTCAACTATGGCTACACCTTC. Translated, it reads CASTLALGFNYGYTF.